The clone carrying this T cell receptor (beta chain) was seen only a few times. The antigen is undetermined. The CDR3 consists of 13 residues. CDR1 and CDR2 (germline): MNHEY, SMNVEV (reference sequence). Trimming stripped 6 bases from V and 9 bases from J, with 12 bases between. This sample stems from a study of T-cell memory formation after mild COVID-19. Findings and limits, study-wide: Some SARS-CoV-2-responding clones were already detected in memory before infection. Shrinking CD4+ clones resided mostly in CM and EM, and CD8+ ones in EMRA. Day 15 to 85 contracting clones showed balanced CD4/CD8; later expanders leaned CD4+.

Employing constant-segment primers, 5'RACE generated TCR alpha and TCR beta cDNA libraries bearing sample barcodes and UMIs. TCRdb independently ran MiXCR on the 5' RACE reads; one entry per CDR3 protein. The sample carries some 40,000 distinct CDR3 sequences, 5% to 7% recorded once. The clonotype comes from an adult who had mild COVID-19 (a few samples of this study predate the infection). Cell type and time point are not known. This sequence joins TRBV27 and TRBJ1-6, with a possible D match to TRBD1 (5 bases). The sequencing input was PBMCs or a T cell subset sorted from them (not recorded which). The CDR3 DNA follows: TGTGCCAGCAGCGCGGAGCAGGGTTCACCCCTCCACTTT. It codes for CASSAEQGSPLHF.